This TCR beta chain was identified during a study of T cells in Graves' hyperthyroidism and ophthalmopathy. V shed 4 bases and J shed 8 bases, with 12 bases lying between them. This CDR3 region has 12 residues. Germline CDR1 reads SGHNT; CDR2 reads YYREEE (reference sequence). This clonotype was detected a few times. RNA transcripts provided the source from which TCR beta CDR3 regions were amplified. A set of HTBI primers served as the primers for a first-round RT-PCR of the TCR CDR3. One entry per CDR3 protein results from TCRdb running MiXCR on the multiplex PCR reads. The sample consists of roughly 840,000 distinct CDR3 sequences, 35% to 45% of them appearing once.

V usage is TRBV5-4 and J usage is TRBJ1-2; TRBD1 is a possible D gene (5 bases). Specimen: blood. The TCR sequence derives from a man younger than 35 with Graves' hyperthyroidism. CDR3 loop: CASSAGLEGYTF. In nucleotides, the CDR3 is TGTGCCAGCAGCGCGGGGCTCGAGGGCTACACCTTC.